The 17 T cell receptor beta chains below were found in one sample sequenced in a study of cytomegalovirus exposure and HLA in healthy donors. PCR primers comprised 60 Vbeta and 13 Jbeta primers. Profiled with immunoSEQ multiplex PCR; TCRdb holds only in-frame clones, not every one. This sample has under 150,000 clones, with over 65% found just once. The material sequenced was PBMCs. These receptors originate from a man between 35 and 55 years old in good health and CMV-seropositive.

CDR3 sequence reads: CASSGGLAMEETQYF. CDR3 DNA: TGTGCCAGCAGCGGTGGACTAGCAATGGAAGAGACCCAGTACTTC. The chain uses TRBV5-4 and TRBJ2-5; 8 positions agree with TRBD2. The length of the CDR3 is 15 residues. Germline V lookup: CDR1 SGHNT, CDR2 YYREEE (reference sequence). Trimming cost V 4 bases and J 3 bases; bases outside gene matches: 8.

This clone was counted a single time. This chain joins TRBV7-2 and TRBJ2-1; 9 bases agree with TRBD2. The trim removed 1 base at V and 4 bases at J, leaving 5 bases unmatched. Germline V gene data show CDR1 as SGHTA and CDR2 as FQGNSA. This CDR3 has 16 amino acids. CDR3 amino acids: CASSLEAGGPYNEQFF. CDR3 in DNA: TGTGCCAGCAGCTTAGAGGCGGGAGGGCCGTACAATGAGCAGTTCTTC.

The chain joins TRBV6-5 to TRBJ2-1; 7 bases fit TRBD1. V was pared by 2 bases and J by 0 bases, with 4 bases of the junction left unmatched. Germline V gives CDR1 MNHEY, CDR2 SVGAGI. The length of the CDR3 is 16 residues. CDR3 loop: CASSYPRGSSYNEQFF. CDR3 DNA: TGTGCCAGCAGTTACCCCAGGGGGAGCTCCTACAATGAGCAGTTCTTC.

The chain uses TRBV28 and TRBJ1-1, with D maybe TRBD1 (6 bases). CDR3 length: 14 amino acids. Trimming took off 2 bases at V and 0 bases at J, with 7 bases between the two ends. Per the germline V gene, CDR1 is MDHEN and CDR2 is SYDVKM. CDR3 in DNA: TGTGCCAGCAGTTTAAGGGGGATGAACACTGAAGCTTTCTTT. Translated, it gives CASSLRGMNTEAFF.

The gene calls are TRBV15 and TRBJ2-2; the D gene is possibly TRBD2 (5 bases). The CDR3 spans 12 residues. Per the germline V gene, CDR1 is LNHNV and CDR2 is YYDKDF (reference sequence). V was cut by 8 bases and J by 10 bases, with 14 bases left in between. For the CDR3, the DNA is TGTGCCACCCGGGGATTAGTGCCGGAGCTGTTTTTT. Translating gives CATRGLVPELFF.

The rearrangement joins TRBV7-3 to TRBJ2-2, with a possible D match to TRBD2 (6 bases). V lost 5 bases and J lost 3, with 16 bases in between. Germline V gene sequence: CDR1 SGHTA, CDR2 FQGTGA. This CDR3 region has 16 residues. CDR3 coding DNA: TGTGCCAGCAGCCGGGTGGGCAGCGGGCACACCGGGGAGCTGTTTTTT. Residues: CASSRVGSGHTGELFF.

The chain employs TRBV7-3 and TRBJ2-2; a weak D match, TRBD2 (6 bases). The germline CDR1 and CDR2 sequences are SGHTA and FQGTGA. The V end lost 5 bases, the J end lost 7 bases, and 20 bases lay between the germline ends. This CDR3 spans 16 amino acids. This CDR3 is CASSLWGAGRNGELFF. The CDR3 nucleotides are TGTGCCAGCAGCCTGTGGGGCGCAGGGAGGAACGGGGAGCTGTTTTTT.

This clone was found many times. This rearrangement joins TRBV5-6 to TRBJ1-5; D is possibly TRBD1 (5 bases). V lost 3 bases and J 0 bases, leaving 13 bases between the germline ends. CDR1 is SGHDT and CDR2 is YYEEEE in the germline V gene. The CDR3 spans 16 residues. The CDR3 protein is CASSSRRENSNQPQHF. CDR3 bases: TGTGCCAGCAGCTCGCGCAGGGAAAATAGCAATCAGCCCCAGCATTTT.

The rearrangement links TRBV30 to TRBJ1-2, with D perhaps TRBD1 (5 bases). The CDR3 loop spans 13 amino acids. Looked up from germline, CDR1 is GTSNPN and CDR2 is SVGIG (reference sequence). The V end lost 2 bases, the J end lost 10 bases, and 17 bases lay between the germline ends. CDR3 nucleotide sequence: TGTGCCTGGAGTTCCTCGGGACTTCTAGACTACACCTTC. This sequence encodes CAWSSSGLLDYTF.

The chain couples TRBV5-1 to TRBJ1-1; D perhaps matches TRBD1 (5 bases). CDR1 is SGHRS, CDR2 YFSETQ, per germline. With 0 bases removed from V and 5 bases from J, the gap between germline ends came to 14 bases. This CDR3 comprises 15 residues. The CDR3 DNA follows: TGCGCCAGCAGCTTGGTCTCAGGGTCTGAGACTGAAGCTTTCTTT. Residues: CASSLVSGSETEAFF.

The V call is TRBV2, the J call TRBJ1-5; tentative D call: TRBD1 (6 bases). The CDR3 is made up of 15 amino acids. Germline loops: CDR1 SNHLY, CDR2 FYNNEI. The V end lost 7 bases, the J end lost 2 bases, and 15 bases lay between the germline ends. CDR3 DNA sequence: TGTGCCAGCATTGGACAGCTTCCAGGCAATCAGCCCCAGCATTTT. Translated: CASIGQLPGNQPQHF.

The V call is TRBV5-1, the J call TRBJ2-6; D might be TRBD2 (5 bases). Germline V CDR1 and CDR2: SGHRS, YFSETQ. V was clipped by 0 bases and J by 0 bases, with 10 bases between them. This CDR3 is 17 amino acids long. CDR3 region: CASSLASAGSGANVLTF. CDR3 in DNA: TGCGCCAGCAGCTTGGCCTCTGCGGGCTCTGGGGCCAACGTCCTGACTTTC.

The chain links TRBV18 to TRBJ2-3; D call uncertain. The germline gives CDR1 KGHSH, CDR2 LQKENI. The CDR3 is 15 residues long. V was trimmed by 2 bases and J by 2 bases, leaving 11 bases between them. The CDR3 protein is CASSPIADYTDTQYF. The CDR3, as DNA: TGTGCCAGCTCACCAATTGCAGATTACACAGATACGCAGTATTTT.

This clone showed up just a few times. V gene TRBV4-3 combines with J gene TRBJ2-7; 8 bases map to TRBD1. This CDR3 region has 15 residues. The germline gives CDR1 LGHNA, CDR2 YSLEER. V trimming: 1 base; J trimming: 3 bases; junction bases outside the gene matches: 5. The CDR3 reads CASSQAGTGGYEQYF. The CDR3 bases are TGCGCCAGCAGCCAAGCCGGGACAGGAGGCTACGAGCAGTACTTC.

This sequence joins TRBV14 and TRBJ1-2; the D is unclear. With 4 bases removed from V and 0 bases from J, the gap between germline ends came to 15 bases. The CDR3 has 16 amino acids. Germline CDR1 and CDR2: SGHDN and FVKESK. In DNA, the CDR3 is TGTGCCAGCAGCCCCTGGGAGGAACCAGCTAACTATGGCTACACCTTC. As protein: CASSPWEEPANYGYTF.

V gene TRBV30 combines with J gene TRBJ1-2; D might be TRBD1 (6 bases). Germline V CDR1 and CDR2: GTSNPN, SVGIG (reference sequence). The CDR3 runs 15 residues. The V and J ends lost 1 base and 2 bases respectively, with 14 bases between them. Here the CDR3 DNA reads TGTGCCTGGAGTGGGAAGGGGGAAGGCAACTATGGCTACACCTTC. This sequence encodes CAWSGKGEGNYGYTF.

The chain has TRBV27 and TRBJ1-2; TRBD1 matches at 9 bases. This CDR3 has 17 amino acids. Trimming removed 3 bases from V and 3 bases from J; junction bases left unmatched: 11. Germline V gives CDR1 MNHEY, CDR2 SMNVEV (reference sequence). CDR3 sequence reads: CASSFRVVWDRDYGYTF. DNA for the CDR3: TGTGCCAGCAGTTTCAGGGTAGTCTGGGACAGGGACTATGGCTACACCTTC.